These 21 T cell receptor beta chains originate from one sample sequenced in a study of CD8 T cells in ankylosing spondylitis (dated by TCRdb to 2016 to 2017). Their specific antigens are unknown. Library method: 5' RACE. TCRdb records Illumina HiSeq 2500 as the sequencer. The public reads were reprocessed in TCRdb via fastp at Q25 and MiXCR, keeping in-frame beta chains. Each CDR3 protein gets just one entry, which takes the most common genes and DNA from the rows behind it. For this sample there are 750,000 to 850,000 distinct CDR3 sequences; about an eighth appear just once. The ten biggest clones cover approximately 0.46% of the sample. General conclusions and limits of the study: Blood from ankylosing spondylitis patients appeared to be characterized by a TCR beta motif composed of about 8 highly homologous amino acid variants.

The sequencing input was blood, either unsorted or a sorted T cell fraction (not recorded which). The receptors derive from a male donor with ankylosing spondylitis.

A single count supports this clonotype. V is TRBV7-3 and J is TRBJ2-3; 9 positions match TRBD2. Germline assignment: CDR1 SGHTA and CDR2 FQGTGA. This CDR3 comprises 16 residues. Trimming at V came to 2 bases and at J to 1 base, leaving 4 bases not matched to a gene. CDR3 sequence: CASSLDSGGGTDTQYF. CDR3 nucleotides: TGTGCCAGCAGCTTAGATAGCGGGGGAGGCACAGATACGCAGTATTTT.

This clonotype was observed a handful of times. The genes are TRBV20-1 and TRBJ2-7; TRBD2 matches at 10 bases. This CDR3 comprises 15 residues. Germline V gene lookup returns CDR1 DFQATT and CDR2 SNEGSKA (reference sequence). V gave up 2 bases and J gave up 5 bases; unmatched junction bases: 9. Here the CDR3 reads CSARRGASGRNEQYF. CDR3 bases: TGCAGTGCTAGACGTGGGGCTAGCGGGAGAAACGAGCAGTACTTC.

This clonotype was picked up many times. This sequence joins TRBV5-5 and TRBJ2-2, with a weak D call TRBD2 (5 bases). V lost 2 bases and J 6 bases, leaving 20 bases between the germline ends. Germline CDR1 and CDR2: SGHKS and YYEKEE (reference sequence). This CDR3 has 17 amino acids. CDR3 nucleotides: TGTGCCAGCAGCTTAGGCGGGCCTAGTCGTAACCCCGGGGAGCTGTTTTTT. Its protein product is CASSLGGPSRNPGELFF.

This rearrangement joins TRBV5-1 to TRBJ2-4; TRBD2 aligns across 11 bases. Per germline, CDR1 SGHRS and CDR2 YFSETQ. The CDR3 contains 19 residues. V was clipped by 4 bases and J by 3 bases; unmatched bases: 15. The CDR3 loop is CASSQPGLADQGLKNIQYF. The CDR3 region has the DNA TGCGCCAGCAGCCAACCGGGACTAGCGGATCAAGGCCTCAAAAACATTCAGTACTTC.

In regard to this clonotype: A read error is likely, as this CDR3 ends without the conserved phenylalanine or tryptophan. The CDR3 sequence is CASSLAPTSQKKETQYS. CDR3 sequence (DNA): TGTGCCAGCAGCTTAGCGCCGACGAGTCAAAAAAAAGAGACCCAGTACTCC. V usage is TRBV7-6 and J usage is TRBJ2-5; D ambiguous. V lost 0 bases to trimming and J lost 3 bases, with 17 bases between them. CDR3 length: 17 amino acids. The V gene's germline CDR1 is SGHVS and CDR2 FNYEAQ.

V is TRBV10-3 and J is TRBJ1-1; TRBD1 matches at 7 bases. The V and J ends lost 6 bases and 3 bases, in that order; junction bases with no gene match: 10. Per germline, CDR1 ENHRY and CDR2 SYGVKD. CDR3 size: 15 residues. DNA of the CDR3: TGTGCCATCAGGGGTGGACAGGCGGTGGACACTGAAGCTTTCTTT. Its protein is CAIRGGQAVDTEAFF.

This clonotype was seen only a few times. CDR3 residues: CASSRERSSYNSPLHF. The CDR3 coding sequence is TGTGCCAGCAGCCGGGAGAGGAGCTCCTATAATTCACCCCTCCACTTT. This chain links TRBV7-2 with TRBJ1-6; D is uncertain. Trimming took off 5 bases at V and 0 bases at J, with 11 bases between the two ends. This CDR3 is built from 16 residues. Per germline, CDR1 SGHTA and CDR2 FQGNSA.

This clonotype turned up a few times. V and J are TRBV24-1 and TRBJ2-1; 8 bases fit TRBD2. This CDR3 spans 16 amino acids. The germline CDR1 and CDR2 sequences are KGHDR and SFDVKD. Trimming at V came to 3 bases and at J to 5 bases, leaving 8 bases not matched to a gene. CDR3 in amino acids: CATSDAAGGFNNEQFF. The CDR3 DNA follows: TGTGCCACCAGTGATGCCGCGGGGGGTTTTAACAATGAGCAGTTCTTC.

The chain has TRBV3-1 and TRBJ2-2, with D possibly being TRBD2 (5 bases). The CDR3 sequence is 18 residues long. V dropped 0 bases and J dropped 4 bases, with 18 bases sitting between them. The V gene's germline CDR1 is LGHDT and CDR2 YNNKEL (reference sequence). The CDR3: CASSQDWRSGGRTGELFF. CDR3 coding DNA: TGTGCCAGCAGCCAAGATTGGAGGAGTGGAGGTCGCACCGGGGAGCTGTTTTTT.

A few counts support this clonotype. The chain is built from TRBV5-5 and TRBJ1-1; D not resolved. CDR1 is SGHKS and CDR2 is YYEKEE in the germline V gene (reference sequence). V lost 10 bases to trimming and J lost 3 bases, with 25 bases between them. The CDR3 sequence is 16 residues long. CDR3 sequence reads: CAHSSRPEKWHTEAFF. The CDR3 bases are TGTGCCCACAGCAGCCGGCCAGAGAAGTGGCACACTGAAGCTTTCTTT.

As DNA, the CDR3 is TGTGCCATCAGTAGGTCCTACAATGAGCAGTTCTTC. As protein: CAISRSYNEQFF. This rearrangement joins TRBV10-3 to TRBJ2-1; D is undetermined. The CDR3 is made up of 12 amino acids. Germline CDR1 is ENHRY and CDR2 is SYGVKD. V lost 5 bases and J 1 base, leaving 3 bases between the germline ends.

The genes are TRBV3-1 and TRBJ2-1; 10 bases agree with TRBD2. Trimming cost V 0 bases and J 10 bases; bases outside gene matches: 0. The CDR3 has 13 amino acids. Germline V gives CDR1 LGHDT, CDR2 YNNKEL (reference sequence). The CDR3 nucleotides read TGTGCCAGCAGCCAAGATAGCGGGAGGGAGCAGTTCTTC. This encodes CASSQDSGREQFF.

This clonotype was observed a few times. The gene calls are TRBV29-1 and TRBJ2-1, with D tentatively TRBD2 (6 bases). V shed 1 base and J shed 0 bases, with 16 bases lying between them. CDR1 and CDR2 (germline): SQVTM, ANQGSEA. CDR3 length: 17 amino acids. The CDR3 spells CSVEGDAGLSSYNEQFF. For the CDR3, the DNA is TGCAGCGTTGAAGGGGACGCGGGGTTGAGCTCCTACAATGAGCAGTTCTTC.

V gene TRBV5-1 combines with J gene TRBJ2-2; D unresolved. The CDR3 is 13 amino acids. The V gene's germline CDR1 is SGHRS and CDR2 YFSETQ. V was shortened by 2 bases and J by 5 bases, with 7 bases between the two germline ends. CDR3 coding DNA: TGCGCCAGCAGCTTCGACGCAACCGGGGAGCTGTTTTTT. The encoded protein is CASSFDATGELFF.

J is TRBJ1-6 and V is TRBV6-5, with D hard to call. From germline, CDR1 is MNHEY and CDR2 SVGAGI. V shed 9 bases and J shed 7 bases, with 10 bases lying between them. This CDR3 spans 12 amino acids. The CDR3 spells CASSAGNSPLHF. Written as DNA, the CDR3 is TGTGCCAGTTCCGCCGGAAATTCACCCCTCCACTTT.

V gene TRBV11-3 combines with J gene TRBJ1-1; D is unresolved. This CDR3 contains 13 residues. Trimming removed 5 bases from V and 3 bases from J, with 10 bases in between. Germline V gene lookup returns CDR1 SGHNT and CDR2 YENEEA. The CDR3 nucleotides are TGTGCCAGCAGCCCACACCGGGACACTGAAGCTTTCTTT. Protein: CASSPHRDTEAFF.

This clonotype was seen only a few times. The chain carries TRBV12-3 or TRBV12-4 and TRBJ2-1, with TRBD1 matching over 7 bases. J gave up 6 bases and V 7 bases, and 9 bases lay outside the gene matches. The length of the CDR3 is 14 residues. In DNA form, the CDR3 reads TGTGCCAGCATTCTCCGGGACAGTTCCAATGAGCAGTTCTTC. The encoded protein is CASILRDSSNEQFF.

The CDR3, as DNA: TGTGCCATCAGCGACCCGGGGGGGATGAACACTGAAGCTTTCTTT. This translates into CAISDPGGMNTEAFF. This chain links TRBV10-3 with TRBJ1-1; D is possibly TRBD1 (5 bases). CDR1 is ENHRY, CDR2 SYGVKD, per germline. The CDR3 length is 15 residues. The V end was cut by 6 bases, the J end by 0 bases, with 14 bases between.

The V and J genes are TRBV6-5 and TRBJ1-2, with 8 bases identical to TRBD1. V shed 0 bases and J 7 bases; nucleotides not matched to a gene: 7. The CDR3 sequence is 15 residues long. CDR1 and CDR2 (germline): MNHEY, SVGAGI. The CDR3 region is CASSYSRQGLGGYTF. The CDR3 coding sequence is TGTGCCAGCAGTTACTCGCGACAGGGGCTGGGTGGCTACACCTTC.

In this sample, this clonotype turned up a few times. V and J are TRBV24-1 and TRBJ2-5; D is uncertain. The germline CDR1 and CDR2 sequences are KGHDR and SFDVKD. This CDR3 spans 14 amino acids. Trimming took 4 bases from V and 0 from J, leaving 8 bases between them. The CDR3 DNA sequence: TGTGCCACCAGTGACGTAAACCACCAAGAGACCCAGTACTTC. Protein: CATSDVNHQETQYF.

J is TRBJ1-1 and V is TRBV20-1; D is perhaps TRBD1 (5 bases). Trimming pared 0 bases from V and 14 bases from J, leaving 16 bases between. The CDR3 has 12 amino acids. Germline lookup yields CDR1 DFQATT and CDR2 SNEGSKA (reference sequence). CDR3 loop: CSARDPGTGTFF. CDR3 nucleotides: TGCAGTGCTAGAGATCCAGGGACTGGCACGTTCTTT.